These 25 T cell receptor beta chains share one sample of origin, sequenced in a study of blood T cells in healthy people across ages. The authors ran a second PCR of about 7 to 11 cycles using a sample-barcoded 5' primer and a J-beta primer mix. TCRdb reanalysed the 5' RACE reads using MiXCR and keeps one entry per CDR3 protein. The repertoire holds hundreds of thousands of distinct CDR3 sequences, 62% seen once, with around a quarter in the top ten. Sequenced: blood. The receptors were gathered from a young man in good health.

This chain links TRBV6-6 with TRBJ2-7; D gene unclear. This CDR3 spans 12 amino acids. V shed 0 bases and J shed 7 bases, with 7 bases lying between them. Germline CDR1 is MNHNY and CDR2 is SVGAGI (reference sequence). The CDR3 reads CASSYSSGEQYF. CDR3 DNA: TGTGCCAGCAGTTACTCGAGTGGGGAGCAGTACTTC.

The chain employs TRBV7-9 and TRBJ2-6, with TRBD2 matching over 7 bases. J lost 2 bases, V lost 5 bases, and 15 bases had no gene match. Per the germline V gene, CDR1 is SEHNR and CDR2 is FQNEAQ (reference sequence). This CDR3 has 19 amino acids. The CDR3 DNA follows: TGTGCCAGCAGCCCCTTATTAGAGCGGGGCCAGGCTGGGGCCAACGTCCTGACTTTC. Protein product: CASSPLLERGQAGANVLTF.

This clonotype has only a few counts. The genes are TRBV12-3 or TRBV12-4 and TRBJ2-4; unclear D gene. Trimming took 1 base from V and 0 from J, leaving 13 bases between them. The CDR3 length is 17 residues. The CDR3 DNA sequence: TGTGCCAGCAGTTTAGTTTTTGGCAGCCTAGCCAAAAACATTCAGTACTTC. Its protein product is CASSLVFGSLAKNIQYF.

J is TRBJ2-4 and V is TRBV12-3 or TRBV12-4, with 7 bases aligning to TRBD1. The CDR3 consists of 12 residues. Trimming removed 8 bases from V and 4 bases from J; junction bases left unmatched: 2. The CDR3 sequence is CASGGQKNIQYF. The CDR3, as DNA: TGTGCCAGCGGGGGACAGAAAAACATTCAGTACTTC.

The CDR3 loop reads CAITRDVRSGNTIYF. CDR3 nucleotides: TGTGCCATCACCAGGGACGTCCGCTCTGGAAACACCATATATTTT. This chain joins TRBV10-3 and TRBJ1-3; perhaps TRBD1 as D (5 bases). CDR1 is ENHRY and CDR2 is SYGVKD in the germline V gene. This CDR3 is built from 15 residues. V shed 7 bases and J shed 0 bases, with 13 bases lying between them.

This chain joins TRBV2 and TRBJ2-5, with D possibly matching TRBD1 (6 bases). Gene TRBJ2-7 matches the end of the DNA better, so the J call may be wrong. The germline V gene encodes CDR1 SNHLY and CDR2 FYNNEI. This CDR3 spans 12 amino acids. CDR3 DNA: TGTGCCAGCGTGGGACACCTCTACGAGCAGTACTTC. It specifies CASVGHLYEQYF.

The gene calls are TRBV7-2 and TRBJ2-7; 9 bases are shared with TRBD1. The CDR3 is 15 residues long. Unmatched junction bases numbered 3, after V lost 1 base and J lost 2 bases. The germline V gene encodes CDR1 SGHTA and CDR2 FQGNSA. CDR3 DNA: TGTGCCAGCAGCTTAGAATGGGACAGGGCCTACGAGCAGTACTTC. It is translated as CASSLEWDRAYEQYF.

This rearrangement joins TRBV20-1 to TRBJ1-5, with no clear D. This CDR3 region has 14 residues. Trimming removed 1 base from V and 7 bases from J, with 14 bases in between. CDR1 DFQATT and CDR2 SNEGSKA come from the germline V gene (reference sequence). The DNA of the CDR3 is TGCAGTGCTAGAGGGACGCGGGCGGTGCAGCCCCAGCATTTT. It encodes CSARGTRAVQPQHF.

V and J are TRBV12-3 or TRBV12-4 and TRBJ2-7; perhaps TRBD1 as D (6 bases). Trimming left V 4 bases short and J 9 bases short, with 22 bases between. The CDR3 totals 15 residues. CDR3 residues: CASSSPGHPWTRQYF. In nucleotides, the CDR3 is TGTGCCAGCAGTTCACCGGGACACCCCTGGACAAGGCAGTACTTC.

The count of this clonotype is one. One junction end disagrees with the germline gene, perhaps due to a read error. This chain connects TRBV2 to TRBJ2-1; 7 bases agree with TRBD1. This CDR3 is built from 14 residues. CDR1 SNHLY and CDR2 FYNNEI come from the germline V gene. The CDR3: CASISDRAYNEQFF. CDR3 in DNA: TGTGCCAGCATCTCCGACAGGGCCTACAACGAGCAGTTCTTC.

The J gene is TRBJ1-6, the V gene TRBV20-1; 8 nucleotides align to TRBD1. The CDR3 extends over 15 amino acids. After removal of 5 bases from V and 5 bases from J, the junction contained 8 bases not matched to a gene. Germline CDR1 reads DFQATT; CDR2 reads SNEGSKA (reference sequence). The CDR3: CSAPHPGQDNSPLHF. DNA for the CDR3: TGCAGTGCTCCTCATCCGGGACAGGATAATTCACCCCTCCACTTT.

This clonotype came up a few times. This rearrangement joins TRBV28 to TRBJ2-4, with D possibly TRBD1 on 6 matching bases. The assigned J gene may be wrong: the sequence end matches TRBJ2-7 better. CDR1 MDHEN and CDR2 SYDVKM come from the germline V gene. The CDR3 has 12 residues. The CDR3 spells CASSLGQREQYF. CDR3 bases: TGTGCCAGCAGTCTCGGACAGCGCGAGCAGTACTTC.

This chain joins TRBV3-1 and TRBJ2-3, with unresolved D. Germline lookup yields CDR1 LGHDT and CDR2 YNNKEL (reference sequence). Between the trimmed V and J ends, which lost 3 bases and 5 bases, there was a span of 6 bases. CDR3 length: 12 residues. The DNA for the CDR3 is TGTGCCAGCAGCCACGTAGTAGATACGCAGTATTTT. Protein: CASSHVVDTQYF.

V is TRBV3-1 and J is TRBJ1-6; no reliable D call. Trimming stripped 1 base from V and 7 bases from J, with 8 bases between. The CDR3 spans 14 residues. Per the germline V gene, CDR1 is LGHDT and CDR2 is YNNKEL (reference sequence). CDR3 amino acids: CASSQGAENSPLHF. The CDR3 DNA follows: TGTGCCAGCAGCCAAGGGGCAGAGAATTCACCCCTCCACTTT.

This rearrangement joins TRBV6-5 to TRBJ2-5; 11 bases are a match to TRBD2. Losses at the gene ends were 0 bases for V and 1 base for J; bases not matched to a gene: 7. There are 18 residues in the CDR3. From germline, CDR1 is MNHEY and CDR2 SVGAGI. CDR3 sequence reads: CASSYSEKGLAGQETQYF. CDR3 sequence (DNA): TGTGCCAGCAGTTACTCAGAGAAAGGACTAGCGGGCCAAGAGACCCAGTACTTC.

The chain couples TRBV20-1 to TRBJ2-1; 14 positions agree with TRBD2. V was pared by 5 bases and J by 0 bases, with 12 bases of the junction left unmatched. This CDR3 has 19 amino acids. Germline values: CDR1 DFQATT, CDR2 SNEGSKA (reference sequence). The DNA for the CDR3 is TGCAGTGCTCCCTGGACTAGCGGGGGGCTATCCTTCTCCTACAATGAGCAGTTCTTC. This translates into CSAPWTSGGLSFSYNEQFF.

This clonotype has just one count. J is TRBJ1-2 and V is TRBV7-2; D not certain. Deletions cut 3 bases from V and 4 bases from J, with 12 bases between. The CDR3 has 14 residues. Germline V gene lookup returns CDR1 SGHTA and CDR2 FQGNSA. CDR3 DNA: TGTGCCAGCAGCTTTGGGCCCAGTCCCTATGGCTACACCTTC. Its translation: CASSFGPSPYGYTF.

Here the CDR3 reads CASSLARFPGLDGELFF. For the CDR3, the DNA is TGTGCCAGCAGCTTAGCCAGATTCCCGGGACTAGACGGGGAGCTGTTTTTT. The rearrangement links TRBV7-2 to TRBJ2-2; 8 bases are shared with TRBD2. Germline values: CDR1 SGHTA, CDR2 FQGNSA. The V segment lost 0 bases and the J segment 7 bases; nucleotides outside the gene matches: 10. The length of the CDR3 is 17 residues. Full variable domain (remainder filled in from reference TRBV7-2 and TRBJ2-2): GAGVSQSPSNKVTEKGKDVELRCDPISGHTALYWYRQSLGQGLEFLIYFQGNSAPDKSGLPSDRFSAERTGGSVSTLTIQRTQQEDSAVYLCASSLARFPGLDGELFFGEGSRLTVL.

The genes are TRBV2 and TRBJ2-1; D may match TRBD1 or TRBD2 (5 bases each). The CDR3 length is 15 residues. Germline values: CDR1 SNHLY, CDR2 FYNNEI. Trimming removed 4 bases at V and 8 bases at J, with 18 bases between. The CDR3 protein is CASSVGPGTVDEQFF. As DNA, the CDR3 is TGTGCCAGCAGTGTAGGGCCAGGGACCGTCGATGAGCAGTTCTTC.

This clonotype was observed a single time. This chain joins TRBV7-2 and TRBJ1-2; perhaps TRBD1 as D (6 bases). The V end was cut by 1 base, the J end by 3 bases, with 12 bases between. This CDR3 spans 15 amino acids. Germline assignment: CDR1 SGHTA and CDR2 FQGNSA. This chain's CDR3 is CASSLVGGGDYGYTF. The CDR3 DNA reads as TGTGCCAGCAGCTTAGTCGGGGGCGGGGACTATGGCTACACCTTC.

The V gene is TRBV6-2 or TRBV6-3, the J gene TRBJ2-5; the D gene is possibly TRBD2 (6 bases). CDR1 and CDR2 from the germline V gene are MNHEY and SVGEGT. V lost 8 bases and J 0 bases, leaving 16 bases between the germline ends. CDR3 length: 15 residues. CDR3 DNA sequence: TGTGCCAGCGAGTCAGTTGGGGGGTACCAAGAGACCCAGTACTTC. Translated: CASESVGGYQETQYF.

This chain joins TRBV2 and TRBJ2-3; TRBD2 matches at 8 bases. V lost 7 bases to trimming and J lost 2 bases; unmatched junction nucleotides: 5. The germline V gene has CDR1 SNHLY and CDR2 FYNNEI. There are 14 residues in the CDR3. CDR3 DNA sequence: TGTGCCAGCAACGGGGGGGCGCACACAGATACGCAGTATTTT. Translated, it gives CASNGGAHTDTQYF. Using reference TRBV2 and TRBJ2-3 for the parts outside the CDR3, the full variable domain is EPEVTQTPSHQVTQMGQEVILRCVPISNHLYFYWYRQILGQKVEFLVSFYNNEISEKSEIFDDQFSVERPDGSNFTLKIRSTKLEDSAMYFCASNGGAHTDTQYFGPGTRLTVL.

This clonotype appeared once. The chain recombines TRBV25-1 with TRBJ1-2, with D maybe TRBD1 (6 bases). The CDR3 totals 12 residues. CDR1 and CDR2 (germline): MGHDK, SYGVNS. With 6 bases removed from V and 8 bases from J, the gap between germline ends came to 13 bases. The CDR3 DNA sequence: TGTGCCAGCAGGGAAAACAGGGAAGGCTACACCTTC. Residues: CASRENREGYTF.

J is TRBJ2-5 and V is TRBV27, with D perhaps TRBD1 (5 bases). Germline V gives CDR1 MNHEY, CDR2 SMNVEV (reference sequence). Deletions cut 7 bases from V and 1 base from J, with 10 bases between. This CDR3 has 13 amino acids. The CDR3 spells CASKGHLQETQYF. CDR3 sequence (DNA): TGTGCCAGCAAAGGACACCTCCAAGAGACCCAGTACTTC.

This chain uses TRBV28 with TRBJ2-5; D gene ambiguous. V was shortened by 6 bases and J by 6 bases, with 14 bases between the two germline ends. Germline V gene sequence: CDR1 MDHEN, CDR2 SYDVKM. CDR3 length equals 13 residues. DNA for the CDR3: TGTGCCAGCAGCCCTTACCGCCTCCAGACCCAGTACTTC. Amino acids: CASSPYRLQTQYF.